The sample holds a few counts of the clone carrying this TCR beta chain. Antigen: not known. This CDR3 comprises 13 residues. V was trimmed by 2 bases and J by 0 bases, leaving 4 bases between them. Germline V lookup: CDR1 SGHNT, CDR2 YYREEE (reference sequence). These data are taken from a study of post-analysis software for immune sequencing data. Unique molecular identifiers were present in the TCR beta cDNA libraries. Each sample of about 1 to 10 million input T cells yielded around 500,000 cDNA molecules, so each molecule approximated one T cell. Using its own MiXCR run on the PCR reads, TCRdb lists one record per CDR3 protein. The profile shows over 300,000 distinct CDR3 sequences, approximately 33% of them singletons. Study-level findings and limits: Patients carried 5 or 6 TRBV segments more frequently than controls did, and TRBV5-6, TRBV5-1 and TRBV20-1 were among them. People with multiple sclerosis had a significantly lower normalized Chao1 diversity than controls did.

This sequence was found in a girl between 10 and 17 years old with multiple sclerosis. The chain links TRBV5-4 to TRBJ2-3; D not certain. Sequencing was performed on blood. CDR3 protein: CASSFSSTDTQYF. In DNA, the CDR3 is TGTGCCAGCAGCTTCTCCAGCACAGATACGCAGTATTTT.